This T cell receptor (beta chain) was profiled in a study of T cell repertoires in cytomegalovirus infection. Across the study: Used in the study were CMV epitopes, some recently identified and HLA-C-restricted, others well-studied and HLA-B-restricted. Indications of both CMV infection and matching HLA type were provided by public TCR beta signatures. Study-wide results and caveats: CMV carriers with the relevant HLA were identified by cumulative public TCR beta family frequency. HLA-C-restricted CMV clonotypes gave the most frequent clonotype in two of eight donors.

Germline CDR1 KGHDR, CDR2 SFDVKD. The CDR3 is 11 residues long. V trimming: 9 bases; J trimming: 7 bases; junction bases outside the gene matches: 2. About this clonotype itself: Its antigen is as yet unknown.

TCRdb reprocessed the reads with MiXCR, giving one entry per CDR3 protein. The data contain 830,000 or so distinct CDR3 sequences, over 25% of them singletons. This TCR was sampled from a human donor in good health (CMV status not recorded). Some clones in this sample may be carry-over from other donors' samples. The J gene is TRBJ2-1, the V gene TRBV24-1; 7 bases map to TRBD1. This material consisted of cultured CD8+ T cells from PBMCs, taken from culture after CMV antigen stimulation. In DNA form, the CDR3 reads TGTGCCACCTCCAGGGGGAATGAGCAGTTCTTC. Residues: CATSRGNEQFF.